These T cell receptor beta chains were read from a single sample in a study of blood T cell repertoires in COVID-19. Libraries were prepared by immunoSEQ multiplex PCR; TCRdb keeps only in-frame clonotypes and omits some of them. The table lists about 210,000 clones, 82% of them singletons, with about an eighth in the top ten. The sample was peripheral blood. These receptor sequences come from a woman aged 40 to 49 with acute or convalescent COVID-19. Each CDR3 is given with its conserved first and last residue. D genes are given only for firm matches. Clone size, where shown, is once, few, many, or a class for clones that have expanded.

d_gene	abundance	v_gene	j_gene	CDR3nt	CDR3aa
NA	few	TRBV7-2	TRBJ1-2	TGTGCCAGCAGCTTCGACAACATCTATGGCTACACCTTC	CASSFDNIYGYTF
TRBD2	few	TRBV11-2	TRBJ2-1	TGTGCCAGCAGCTCCGGACTAGCGGGAGGTATGTCCAATGAGCAGTTCTTC	CASSSGLAGGMSNEQFF
NA	NA	TRBV3-1/TRBV3-2	TRBJ1-5	TGTGCCAGCAGCCAGAAGACAGATAGCAATCAGCCCCAGCATTTT	CASSQKTDSNQPQHF
TRBD2	NA	TRBV19	TRBJ2-7	TGTGCCAGTAGTATAGTCGGGAGGGCCTACGAGCAGTACTTC	CASSIVGRAYEQYF
NA	NA	TRBV12-3/TRBV12-4	TRBJ2-1	TGTGCCAGCAGTTTCCTAGGGGCCTATGAGCAGTTCTTC	CASSFLGAYEQFF
TRBD1	NA	TRBV6-5	TRBJ2-7	TGTGCCAGCAGTTATTACAGGGGAGAGGGCTACGAGCAGTACTTC	CASSYYRGEGYEQYF
NA	NA	TRBV5-1	TRBJ1-1	TGCGCCAGCAGCTTGCAAAGCAGGTTTGAAGCTTTCTTT	CASSLQSRFEAFF
NA	NA	TRBV20-1	TRBJ2-3	TGCAGTGCTAGTCTACCACACGGGAATACGCAGTATTTT	CSASLPHGNTQYF
NA	NA	TRBV27	TRBJ1-2	TGTGCCAGCAGTTTATATCCCCCAGACAGGTCCTATGGCTACACCTTC	CASSLYPPDRSYGYTF
NA	once	TRBV6-6	TRBJ1-1	TGTGCCAGCAGACCTGCGACAGAGAAGAACACTGAAGCTTTCTTT	CASRPATEKNTEAFF
NA	NA	TRBV24-1	TRBJ2-2	TGTGCCACCAGTGACCCAGGGCCGAAGCGAAACACCGGGGAGCTGTTTTTT	CATSDPGPKRNTGELFF
TRBD1	NA	TRBV6-6	TRBJ1-1	TGTGCCAGCAGTCCAATTACAGGGGCCAACTCTGAAGCTTTCTTT	CASSPITGANSEAFF
NA	NA	TRBV2	TRBJ1-2	TGTGCCAGCAGTGACAGTAACTATGGCTACACCTTC	CASSDSNYGYTF
NA	NA	TRBV12-3/TRBV12-4	TRBJ2-1	TGTGCCAGCAGTTCTTACAATGAGCAGTTCTTC	CASSSYNEQFF
TRBD1	few	TRBV5-6	TRBJ2-7	TGTGCCAGCAGCTTCAGGAGAAGGACAGGTGCCGAGCAGTACTTC	CASSFRRRTGAEQYF
NA	NA	TRBV6-5	TRBJ2-7	TGTGCCAGCAGCCTAGAATTAATTTACGAGCAGTACTTC	CASSLELIYEQYF
NA	NA	TRBV14	TRBJ1-1	TGTGCCAGCAGCCAAGAATTGCCGGGGACGGAGGGAGCTTTCTTT	CASSQELPGTEGAFF
NA	NA	TRBV7-2	TRBJ2-5	TGTGCCAGCAGCTTACTGCGGCAGCTCCAAGAGACCCAGTACTTC	CASSLLRQLQETQYF
TRBD2	few	TRBV7-2	TRBJ2-7	TGTGCCAGCAGCTTAGATGCTAGCGGCACTCCCTACGAGCAGTACTTC	CASSLDASGTPYEQYF
NA	NA	TRBV6-8	TRBJ1-2	TGTGCCAGACACGGGGGGAACTATGGCTACACCTTC	CARHGGNYGYTF
TRBD2	once	TRBV6-1	TRBJ2-1	TGTGCCAGCAGTGAACGGGGGGGTGGCTACAATGAGCAGTTCTTC	CASSERGGGYNEQFF
NA	NA	TRBV2	TRBJ2-1	TGTGCCAGCAGTGGGCCAGGGGAACTCTACAATGAGCAGTTCTTC	CASSGPGELYNEQFF
NA	NA	TRBV7-8	TRBJ1-1	TGTGCCAGCAGCTTAGCGCGGGGGGCGGGCACTGAAGCTTTCTTT	CASSLARGAGTEAFF
TRBD2	NA	TRBV5-1	TRBJ2-1	TGCGCCAGCACGTCTAGCGGGAGGGCGCTCTACAATGAGCAGTTCTTC	CASTSSGRALYNEQFF
TRBD1	NA	TRBV5-1	TRBJ1-1	TGCGCCAGCAGCCAGAGGGACAGCACAGATGAAGCTTTCTTT	CASSQRDSTDEAFF
NA	NA	TRBV6-5	TRBJ2-7	TGTGCCAGCAGGGACTTGGGCTCCGATTCTTTCGAGCAGTACTTC	CASRDLGSDSFEQYF
NA	NA	TRBV30	TRBJ2-7	TGTGCCTGGAAGACAGGCGTAGGGGAGCAGTACTTC	CAWKTGVGEQYF
NA	NA	TRBV3-1/TRBV3-2	TRBJ2-2	TGTGCCAGCAGCCAGACAAAAGACGACACCGGGGAGCTGTTTTTT	CASSQTKDDTGELFF
TRBD1	NA	TRBV6-1	TRBJ2-5	TGTGCCAGCAGTGATAGGACAGGGCTGGAGACCCAGTACTTC	CASSDRTGLETQYF
TRBD2	NA	TRBV5-1	TRBJ2-3	TGCGCCAGCAGCCCCCGGACTAGCGGGGGGTCCACAGATACGCAGTATTTT	CASSPRTSGGSTDTQYF
NA	NA	TRBV27	TRBJ2-7	TGTGCCAGCAGCCGGTATGGGACAACCGGTCCGTACGAGCAGTACTTC	CASSRYGTTGPYEQYF
NA	NA	TRBV12-3/TRBV12-4	TRBJ2-6	TGTGCCAGCCATGAAGCGGGGGCCAACGTCCTGACTTTC	CASHEAGANVLTF
TRBD2	NA	TRBV13	TRBJ2-2	TGTGCCAGCAGTGGACGGGGGGGGGCCACCGGGGAGCTGTTTTTT	CASSGRGGATGELFF
NA	few	TRBV28	TRBJ1-6	TGTGCCAGCAGTCAACAGACGGGGTATAATTCACCCCTCCACTTT	CASSQQTGYNSPLHF
NA	NA	TRBV15	TRBJ1-1	TGTGCCACCGGAATCAAACAGGGAGCAACTGAAGCTTTCTTT	CATGIKQGATEAFF
NA	NA	TRBV2	TRBJ2-2	TGTGCCAGCAGTGCTGCCGGGGAGCTGTTTTTT	CASSAAGELFF
NA	NA	TRBV5-1	TRBJ2-3	TGCGCCAGCAGCTTTATGGGGGGATCTAGCACAGATACGCAGTATTTT	CASSFMGGSSTDTQYF
TRBD1	NA	TRBV15	TRBJ1-1	TGTGCCACCAGCAGAGATCTAGGGGGCATACCGACGGACACTGAAGCTTTCTTT	CATSRDLGGIPTDTEAFF